These T cell receptor beta chains were read from a single sample in a study of CD8 T cells in ankylosing spondylitis. TCRdb redid the calling of the 5' RACE reads with MiXCR, one entry per CDR3 protein. The sample includes 150,000 to 200,000 distinct CDR3 sequences, approximately 13% of them seen just once. The sequencing input was blood, either unsorted or a sorted T cell fraction (not recorded which). The origin of the receptors is a female donor with ankylosing spondylitis or in good health (not recorded which). Each CDR3 is given with its conserved first and last residue. A D gene is named only where the DNA matches it firmly. Clone size appears in some rows only: once, few, many, or a class for an expanded clone.

v_call	d_call	j_call	clone_size	cdr3_nt	cdr3_aa
TRBV4-3	-	TRBJ2-1	many	TGCGCCAGCAGCCATGTTCTTGGGGGGAACAATGAGCAGTTCTTC	CASSHVLGGNNEQFF
TRBV20-1	TRBD2	TRBJ2-1	many	TGCAGTGCCCCGGGAAGCGGGAGCTCCTACAATGAGCAGTTCTTC	CSAPGSGSSYNEQFF
TRBV11-2	TRBD2	TRBJ2-1	many	TGTGCCAGCAGCTTACAAGCGGGAGTTTCCCATGAGCAGTTCTTC	CASSLQAGVSHEQFF
TRBV12-3/TRBV12-4	-	TRBJ2-7	-	TGTGCCAGCAGTTTCGAGGGCGAGCAGTACTTC	CASSFEGEQYF
TRBV6-2/TRBV6-3	TRBD2	TRBJ2-3	few	TGTGCCAGCAGCGGGAGGGGCACAGATACGCAGTATTTT	CASSGRGTDTQYF
TRBV11-2	-	TRBJ1-1	many	TGTGCCAGCAGCTTAGTATCCGGGGCGAACACTGAAGCTTTCTTT	CASSLVSGANTEAFF
TRBV9	-	TRBJ2-3	many	TGTGCCAGCAGCGTTTCAAACATCTACACAGATACGCAGTATTTT	CASSVSNIYTDTQYF
TRBV6-2/TRBV6-3	TRBD1	TRBJ2-2	many	TGTGCCAGCAGTCACGGGAGGGGACAGGGGTACACCGGGGAGCTGTTTTTT	CASSHGRGQGYTGELFF
TRBV4-1	-	TRBJ2-7	-	TGCGCCAGCAGCCAAGGAGGGGAATCCTACGAGCAGTACTTC	CASSQGGESYEQYF
TRBV7-3	-	TRBJ2-3	many	TGTGCCAGCAGCCCAACGGGAGTCGACACAGATACGCAGTATTTT	CASSPTGVDTDTQYF
TRBV5-6	TRBD1	TRBJ2-1	many	TGTGCCAGCAGCTTGGCGGGCAGGGGGTTGCATGAGCAGTTCTTC	CASSLAGRGLHEQFF
TRBV20-1	TRBD2	TRBJ2-5	many	TGCAGTGCTAGAGATCTAGAAGCGGGAGAGCAAGAGACCCAGTACTTC	CSARDLEAGEQETQYF
TRBV20-1	-	TRBJ2-2	many	TGCAGTGCTAGAAGAACTCAGACCCAGAACACCGGGGAGCTGTTTTTT	CSARRTQTQNTGELFF
TRBV20-1	-	TRBJ1-4	-	TGCAGTGCTACGAGACAGACCGCCGAAAAACTGTTTTTT	CSATRQTAEKLFF
TRBV9	-	TRBJ1-1	many	TGTGCCAGCAGCGTGGTAGGGGACACTGAAGCTTTCTTT	CASSVVGDTEAFF
TRBV24-1	-	TRBJ1-1	many	TGTGCCACCAGTCCTTCCCGGAACACTGAAGCTTTCTTT	CATSPSRNTEAFF
TRBV7-2	-	TRBJ2-3	many	TGTGCCAGCAGCTTTGACGGGGCCGTAACAGATACGCAGTATTTT	CASSFDGAVTDTQYF
TRBV5-1	TRBD2	TRBJ2-7	few	TGCGCCAGCAGCTTGGCTGGCGGGAGGGCCAGTGGGTACGAGCAGTACTTC	CASSLAGGRASGYEQYF
TRBV5-4	TRBD1	TRBJ2-7	few	TGTGCCAGCAGCTTGGGCGGACAGGGGGCCGACGAGCAGTACTTC	CASSLGGQGADEQYF
TRBV12-5	-	TRBJ2-7	many	TGTGCTAGTGGTTTGAATTCCTACGAGCAGTACTTC	CASGLNSYEQYF
TRBV20-1	TRBD1	TRBJ2-1	few	TGCAGTGCTAACAGGGGTAGGAATGAGCAGTTCTTC	CSANRGRNEQFF
TRBV12-3/TRBV12-4	-	TRBJ1-1	many	TGTGCCAGCAGTTACTCAGGCTTCGGTGCTTTCTTT	CASSYSGFGAFF
TRBV19	-	TRBJ2-7	few	TGTGCCAGTAGTCACGGCGGGACGGACTACGAGCAGTACTTC	CASSHGGTDYEQYF
TRBV27	-	TRBJ2-3	few	TGTGCCAGCAGTTTCCAGGGCACAGATACGCAGTATTTT	CASSFQGTDTQYF
TRBV10-3	TRBD1	TRBJ1-2	many	TGTGCCATCAGTGAAGGCCACAGGGGGATGGGCTACACCTTC	CAISEGHRGMGYTF
TRBV28	TRBD1	TRBJ1-3	many	TGTGCCAGCAGTACTCCGGGACAGGGGGCATGGGCTGGAAACACCATATATTTT	CASSTPGQGAWAGNTIYF
TRBV29-1	-	TRBJ2-1	-	TGCAGCGCGGGGGACCAGGGAATAAGTGACAATGAGCAGTTCTTC	CSAGDQGISDNEQFF
TRBV7-3	-	TRBJ2-5	-	TGTGCCAGCAGCTTAACTGGGACGGAAGAGACCCAGTACTTC	CASSLTGTEETQYF
TRBV3-1	-	TRBJ1-1	many	TGTGCCAGCAGCCAATCCCAGGGTTATCACACTGAAGCTTTCTTT	CASSQSQGYHTEAFF
TRBV7-9	TRBD1	TRBJ1-1	many	TGTGCCAGCAGCTACAGGGGCAGGGGCATGAACACTGAAGCTTTCTTT	CASSYRGRGMNTEAFF
TRBV7-2	-	TRBJ2-7	-	TGTGCCAGCAGCCCAGGAGGGATTTCCTACGAGCAGTACTTC	CASSPGGISYEQYF
TRBV7-2	-	TRBJ1-3	many	TGTGCCAGCAGCTTAACTGCAGAGGGGTTAGCCGGAAACACCATATATTTT	CASSLTAEGLAGNTIYF
TRBV24-1	-	TRBJ2-2	-	TGTGCAACTAGAAGCGGGACACCAACGACTAACACCGGGGAGCTGTTTTTT	CATRSGTPTTNTGELFF
TRBV7-2	-	TRBJ1-2	few	TGTGCCAGCAGCTTAGGCCCCGATGGCAGCTATGGCTACACCTTC	CASSLGPDGSYGYTF
TRBV28	-	TRBJ2-7	-	TGTGCCAGCAGTGAACATTCCGGGATCTACGAGCAGTACTTC	CASSEHSGIYEQYF